What follows are 15 T cell receptor beta chains derived from one specimen sequenced in a study of blood T cell repertoires in COVID-19 (dated by TCRdb to 2018 to 2020). The library came from the immunoSEQ multiplex PCR assay. The table comes from immuneACCESS by way of TCRdb, which keeps in-frame sequences with V and J called. Part of the clones is missing from these tables; in studies checked, under half for an unresolved V gene and the rest for unknown reasons. The sample yields 300,000 to 400,000 clones; approximately 89% were counted once. Together, the top ten hold roughly 8% of the sample. The sample was peripheral blood. These TCRs come from a woman in her forties or fifties who had recovered from COVID-19.

The sample holds one count of this clone. The chain employs TRBV7-2 and TRBJ1-5; TRBD1 is a possible D gene (6 bases). The germline V gene has CDR1 SGHTA and CDR2 FQGNSA. Trimming stripped 3 bases from V and 5 bases from J, with 11 bases between. This CDR3 region has 14 residues. CDR3 protein: CASSFRGDDQPQHF. The CDR3 nucleotides are TGTGCCAGCAGCTTCAGGGGAGATGATCAGCCCCAGCATTTT.

The chain uses TRBV5-4 and TRBJ2-5; D not certain. This CDR3 has 16 residues. Trimming stripped 4 bases from V and 2 bases from J, with 18 bases between. The germline V gene has CDR1 SGHNT and CDR2 YYREEE (reference sequence). Here the CDR3 DNA reads TGTGCCAGCAGCATAGGCCGATCGGGTTTACAAGAGACCCAGTACTTC. Amino acids: CASSIGRSGLQETQYF.

J is TRBJ2-2 and V is TRBV11-2, with D perhaps TRBD1 (5 bases). The V end was cut by 0 bases, the J end by 3 bases, with 14 bases between. This CDR3 is 17 amino acids long. Germline V gene data show CDR1 as SGHAT and CDR2 as FQNNGV. The CDR3 DNA sequence: TGTGCCAGCAGCTTAGATCCGGGCAGGGTAGACACCGGGGAGCTGTTTTTT. It specifies CASSLDPGRVDTGELFF.

The rearrangement uses TRBV6-5 and TRBJ2-1; unclear D gene. V lost 1 base to trimming and J lost 3 bases, with 10 bases between them. The CDR3 is 15 amino acids. CDR1 and CDR2 (germline): MNHEY, SVGAGI. CDR3 loop: CASSYYGLNYNEQFF. The CDR3 bases are TGTGCCAGCAGTTACTACGGGTTGAACTACAATGAGCAGTTCTTC.

This clone is a singleton in its sample. The chain carries TRBV7-5 and TRBJ2-7; no check of the table's D call, TRBD1, against the DNA was made. TRBV7-5 is listed as a pseudogene. This CDR3 has 14 amino acids. The CDR3 loop is CARSCRGYPYEQYF. For the CDR3, the DNA is TGTGCCAGAAGCTGCAGGGGATACCCCTACGAGCAGTACTTC.

The chain joins TRBV9 to TRBJ1-1, with 9 bases aligning to TRBD1. The CDR3 sequence is 14 residues long. Trimming removed 4 bases from V and 11 bases from J; junction bases left unmatched: 12. The germline CDR1 and CDR2 sequences are SGDLS and YYNGEE. CDR3 DNA sequence: TGTGCCAGCAGCCCCCGGGACAGGGTCCAGCGGGCTTTCTTT. Encoded protein: CASSPRDRVQRAFF.

The rearrangement joins TRBV28 to TRBJ1-2; D unclear. Deletions cut 6 bases from V and 4 bases from J, with 15 bases between. Germline lookup yields CDR1 MDHEN and CDR2 SYDVKM. The CDR3 contains 14 residues. In nucleotides, the CDR3 is TGTGCCAGCAGGGAACCAACTAACCCCTATGGCTACACCTTC. Its protein product is CASREPTNPYGYTF.

This clone was seen just once. The chain has TRBV24-1 and TRBJ2-4, with a tentative D call TRBD1 (6 bases). V was pared by 3 bases and J by 6 bases, with 11 bases between. This CDR3 is built from 14 residues. From germline, CDR1 is KGHDR and CDR2 SFDVKD. This CDR3 is CATSDPGQSNIQYF. DNA for the CDR3: TGTGCCACCAGTGATCCAGGACAGTCAAACATTCAGTACTTC.

This clone was detected only a few times. CDR3 loop: CSAGRGTEAFF. The CDR3 DNA sequence: TGCAGCGCTGGAAGAGGGACTGAAGCTTTCTTT. The V and J genes are TRBV29-1 and TRBJ1-1, with D unclear. The germline V and J ends were trimmed by 7 bases and 5 bases, with 11 bases remaining between them. The CDR3 has 11 residues. Germline V gene sequence: CDR1 SQVTM, CDR2 ANQGSEA.

The gene calls are TRBV6-1 and TRBJ2-1, with D tentatively TRBD1 (7 bases). Germline assignment: CDR1 MNHNS and CDR2 SASEGT. This CDR3 is built from 14 residues. V gave up 3 bases and J gave up 8 bases, with 14 bases separating them. The chain's CDR3 is CASSEFGGGYEQFF. CDR3 nucleotides: TGTGCCAGCAGTGAGTTCGGAGGGGGCTATGAGCAGTTCTTC.

The V call is TRBV3-1 (or the pseudogene TRBV3-2), the J call TRBJ2-1, with a weak D call TRBD2 (5 bases). CDR1 and CDR2 from the germline V gene are LGHDT and YNNKEL (reference sequence). The CDR3 has 16 amino acids. The germline V and J ends were trimmed by 4 bases and 4 bases, with 17 bases remaining between them. The CDR3 is CASSLYGRGSYNEQFF. Here the CDR3 DNA reads TGTGCCAGCAGCCTCTATGGTCGGGGATCTTACAATGAGCAGTTCTTC.

The chain employs TRBV4-3 and TRBJ2-1, with TRBD2 matching 10 bases. The CDR3 runs to 16 residues. Germline V CDR1 and CDR2: LGHNA, YSLEER. V was clipped by 1 base and J by 3 bases; unmatched bases: 3. The DNA of the CDR3 is TGCGCCAGCAGCCAAGCTAGCGGGGGTGTCTACAATGAGCAGTTCTTC. Amino acid sequence: CASSQASGGVYNEQFF.

The genes are TRBV6-5 and TRBJ2-1; 8 positions match TRBD2. This CDR3 is built from 14 residues. Germline assignment: CDR1 MNHEY and CDR2 SVGAGI. V dropped 6 bases and J dropped 8; count of bases not matched to a gene: 9. The CDR3 DNA reads as TGTGCCAGCAGGGGACTAGACCGGAATGATGAGCAGTTCTTC. Translated, it gives CASRGLDRNDEQFF.

This clone was observed a few times. The chain recombines TRBV7-9 with TRBJ1-2; D not resolved. V was pared by 4 bases and J by 6 bases, with 6 bases between. CDR3 size: 11 residues. Germline V gene lookup returns CDR1 SEHNR and CDR2 FQNEAQ (reference sequence). The CDR3 bases are TGTGCCAGCAGCTCCACAGATGGCTACACCTTC. Translated: CASSSTDGYTF.

The chain is built from TRBV28 and TRBJ1-4, with D uncertain. Trimming removed 3 bases at V and 8 bases at J, with 16 bases between. CDR3 length equals 15 residues. The germline V gene encodes CDR1 MDHEN and CDR2 SYDVKM. The CDR3 sequence: CASSFTRGGGEKLFF. The CDR3 DNA reads as TGTGCCAGCAGTTTCACCAGAGGCGGTGGCGAAAAACTGTTTTTT.